This T cell receptor beta chain was recorded in a study of radiation and T cells in renal cell carcinoma. Findings and caveats of the study: From baseline, blood top tumor clonotypes peaked at 2 weeks post-radiation. No pretreatment tumor biopsies were available for baseline clonotypes.

Produced via immunoSEQ multiplex PCR; TCRdb's table is partial and in-frame only. Of around 95,000 clones in the sample, roughly 84% were seen once. Time point denoted: blood 4 weeks post-SBRT, at nephrectomy. Treatment in this sample: 15 Gy SBRT to primary tumor, nephrectomy 4 weeks later. Nephrectomy followed 15 Gy stereotactic body radiation by 4 weeks. Comments on this clone: Antigen unknown.

With 2 bases clipped from V and 3 bases from J, the junction kept 8 bases outside the gene matches. The germline CDR1 and CDR2 sequences are SGHTA and FQGNSA. This CDR3 is 16 amino acids long. This clonotype was sampled from a man in his 60s with renal cell carcinoma. J is TRBJ2-7 and V is TRBV7-2; TRBD2 matches at 9 bases. Sample: blood, taken from a patient whose treatment included radiotherapy and nephrectomy. CDR3 sequence: CASSLSLGLALYEQYF. The DNA for the CDR3 is TGTGCCAGCAGCTTATCTTTGGGACTAGCTCTCTACGAGCAGTACTTC.